The clone carrying this T cell receptor (beta chain) was counted a single time. This same CDR3 is encoded by further DNA sequences in the sample. Naive CD8 isolation took CD45RO-negative cells positively selected for CCR7 and excluded terminally differentiated effector memory CD45RA+ cells. The study drew its donors from healthy HIV-negative adults without recent acute infections or vaccinations. Each sample came from a Caucasian adult donor living in Nashville, Tennessee. This entry is derived from a study of shared clonotypes between healthy human individuals. Turning to the study itself: Donor composition was two women and three men, aged 18 to 49.

Clones were read by immunoSEQ multiplex PCR, and TCRdb kept only the in-frame ones, dropping some. The sample consists of around 2,100,000 clones, about 95% of them appearing once. The CDR3 sequence is 12 residues long. Trimming cost V 3 bases and J 1 base, with 4 bases left between them. The germline CDR1 and CDR2 sequences are MNHEY and SMNVEV (reference sequence). This clonotype was sampled from a man aged 18-30 years in good health. The rearrangement links TRBV27 to TRBJ2-7; the D is unclear. The source material was naive CD8+ T cells sorted from blood. The CDR3 sequence is CASSFPSYEQYF. CDR3 in DNA: TGTGCCAGCAGTTTTCCATCCTACGAGCAGTACTTC.